Described below is a single T cell receptor beta chain sequence and its context. This clonotype was observed a few times. No cognate antigen has been identified for it. Base qualities were left out, and no much larger clone turns up one base away. The listed sequencing device is Illumina HiSeq 1500. TCRdb cleaned the public reads at Q25 with fastp, built clones with MiXCR and kept in-frame beta chains. One record per CDR3 amino acid sequence lists the most common genes and DNA. A total of about 330,000 distinct CDR3 sequences appear in this sample, approximately 9.5% of them only once. The ten largest clones take up about 4.5% of the sample. The data were obtained in a study of T cell repertoires in cytomegalovirus infection (dated by TCRdb to about 2019). Some background on the complete study: Because public TCR beta signatures pointed to carriage of CMV infection together with the matching HLA type, the HLA type of each donor mattered for the analysis.

What the work shows at the level of the full study, not this receptor alone: Cumulative frequency of public TCR beta family members discriminated carriers of CMV infection plus the relevant HLA type in this cohort and an independent roughly 330-donor cohort. The ex vivo response was dominated by HLA-C-restricted CMV-specific TCR beta clonotypes, which also provided the single most frequent clonotype in two of eight donors.

The germline V gene yields SGHNT for CDR1 and YENEEA for CDR2. Trimming removed 0 bases from V and 0 bases from J; the gene matches leave 7 bases unexplained. The CDR3, cysteine through phenylalanine, is 17 amino acids long. Only CDR3 DNA is held: 51 bases, read in frame from base 1. The sequenced sample was PBMCs. In this chain, TRBV11-3 is recombined with TRBJ1-1; a stretch of 7 junction bases matches TRBD1. This sequence originates from a human donor in good health (CMV status not recorded). Some clones in this sample may be carry-over from other donors' samples. The CDR3: CASSLDSTGAMNTEAFF. The DNA sequence is given as TGTGCCAGCAGCTTAGACTCTACAGGGGCGATGAACACTGAAGCTTTCTTT. The reference TRBV11-3 and TRBJ1-1 proteins fill in what lies around the CDR3, so the full variable domain reads EAGVVQSPRYKIIEKKQPVAFWCNPISGHNTLYWYLQNLGQGPELLIRYENEEAVDDSQLPKDRFSAERLKGVDSTLKIQPAELGDSAVYLCASSLDSTGAMNTEAFFGQGTRLTVV.